The next 6 T cell receptor beta chains were all read from a single sample in a study of early T cells in non-severe SARS-CoV-2 infection. One entry per CDR3 protein results from TCRdb running MiXCR on the 5' RACE reads. The sample lists 60,000 to 90,000 distinct CDR3 sequences, around 9.9% occurring once. What was sequenced was whole blood. These receptors came from an adult who was a healthcare worker with PCR-confirmed SARS-CoV-2 infection or an uninfected control (not recorded which).

This clonotype has a count of ten or more. The V and J genes are TRBV6-1 and TRBJ2-7, with 8 bases that match TRBD1. Germline-derived CDR1 and CDR2 are MNHNS and SASEGT. This CDR3 has 12 amino acids. The V and J ends lost 10 bases and 2 bases, in that order; junction bases with no gene match: 4. In nucleotides, the CDR3 is TGTGCCACACAGGGGGACACCTACGAGCAGTACTTC. Translating it yields CATQGDTYEQYF.

This clonotype was counted at least ten times. This chain links TRBV6-1 with TRBJ2-7; 10 bases are shared with TRBD2. This CDR3 has 14 amino acids. Germline V gene data show CDR1 as MNHNS and CDR2 as SASEGT. V gave up 5 bases and J gave up 4 bases; unmatched junction bases: 5. CDR3 sequence reads: CASSQASGSYEQYF. The CDR3, as DNA: TGTGCCAGCAGTCAGGCTAGCGGGAGTTACGAGCAGTACTTC.

This clonotype was recorded many times. The genes are TRBV18 and TRBJ2-2; 8 bases fit TRBD1. The CDR3 is 15 residues long. Germline lookup yields CDR1 KGHSH and CDR2 LQKENI. Trimming cost V 6 bases and J 5 bases; bases outside gene matches: 8. The CDR3: CASSLLQGETGELFF. DNA of the CDR3: TGTGCCAGCTCGCTACTACAGGGGGAGACCGGGGAGCTGTTTTTT. The variable domain in full, completed from reference TRBV18 and TRBJ2-2, reads NAGVMQNPRHLVRRRGQEARLRCSPMKGHSHVYWYRQLPEEGLKFMVYLQKENIIDESGMPKERFSAEFPKEGPSILRIQQVVRGDSAAYFCASSLLQGETGELFFGEGSRLTVL.

This clonotype was counted a few times. J is TRBJ2-5 and V is TRBV7-2, with 10 bases that match TRBD1. There are 14 residues in the CDR3. Germline values: CDR1 SGHTA, CDR2 FQGNSA. Trimming took 5 bases from V and 6 from J; bases not matched to a gene: 6. The CDR3 nucleotides read TGTGCCAGCAGCCTGGGGGGACAGGGGAAGACCCAGTACTTC. As protein: CASSLGGQGKTQYF. The entire variable domain, with the rest obtained from reference TRBV7-2 and TRBJ2-5, is as follows: GAGVSQSPSNKVTEKGKDVELRCDPISGHTALYWYRQSLGQGLEFLIYFQGNSAPDKSGLPSDRFSAERTGGSVSTLTIQRTQQEDSAVYLCASSLGGQGKTQYFGPGTRLLVL.

The chain carries TRBV28 and TRBJ2-4; TRBD2 might be the D (5 bases). Trimming left V 2 bases short and J 5 bases short, with 7 bases between. The CDR3 totals 13 residues. From germline, CDR1 is MDHEN and CDR2 SYDVKM. CDR3 sequence: CASSLDGENIQYF. CDR3 nucleotides: TGTGCCAGCAGTTTAGACGGGGAAAACATTCAGTACTTC.

In regard to this clonotype: Relative to the germline gene, one junction end is altered; a read error may explain this. The chain carries TRBV2 and TRBJ1-5, with TRBD1 as a possible D gene (6 bases). The CDR3 contains 15 residues. Germline CDR1 SNHLY, CDR2 FYNNEI. DNA for the CDR3: TGTACCAGCACCCCAGGGGCCCATAGCAATCAGCCCCAGCATTTT. This translates into CTSTPGAHSNQPQHF.